This T cell receptor beta chain was observed in a study of cytomegalovirus exposure and HLA in healthy donors. About the study: The use of the same platform for the 95 to 150 validation repertoires and the roughly 730 first-cohort repertoires was reported by a later analysis. Overall study findings and caveats: Among TCR beta chains, those listed as cytomegalovirus-associated numbered about 150. CMV antigen specificity was confirmed in vitro for a few CMV-associated chains.

The repertoire was sequenced with immunoSEQ multiplex PCR; TCRdb's copy has only in-frame clones and lacks some. The sample contains about 62,000 clones, approximately 95% of which appear only once. To note about this clone: The antigen remains undetermined.

The V gene end was trimmed by 1 base and the J gene end by 5 bases; junction bases not matched to a gene: 6. Germline-derived CDR1 and CDR2 are SGHRS and YFSETQ. This CDR3 region has 16 residues. Sequenced: PBMCs. V and J are TRBV5-1 and TRBJ2-3; 11 nucleotides line up with TRBD2. The receptor was isolated from a woman aged 18-35 years in good health and CMV-seropositive. The CDR3, as DNA: TGCGCCAGCAGCTTGAACCTAGCGGGGGGTGGAGATACGCAGTATTTT. Translated, it gives CASSLNLAGGGDTQYF.